The source of this TCR beta chain is a study of molecular identifiers for immune sequencing clone quantification listed by TCRdb under 2018. Looking at the study overall: In a replicate experiment, RNA from around 20,000 or 100,000 naive CD8 T cells was split into five aliquots, four of which were sequenced. This methods study used CD8 T cells to benchmark TCR RNA copy counting and molecular-identifier clustering-based TCR repertoire sequencing (MIDCIRS). Overall results and qualifications from the work: Without barcode sub-clustering, chimeric consensus sequences inflated TCR diversity; chimeras reached as high as 47%. Identical TCR molecules sharing a barcode could cause highly expanded clone sizes to be underestimated. Modeling gave roughly 2.9 recovered TCR RNA copies per cell versus 9.5 to 10 by digital PCR, implying 25% to 30% capture efficiency. A single cell's worth of spiked-in Jurkat TCR RNA was reported detectable even among approximately 930,000 naive CD8 T cells. In CMV-specific effector cells, clones with more than 20 RNA copies accounted for over 97% of molecules, whereas in naive cells such clones accounted for under 1%. The naive libraries included spiked-in Jurkat TCR RNA (fewer than eleven copies' worth), and this Jurkat TCR RNA is not part of the donor repertoire.

Libraries were made using PCR. Instrument used: NextSeq 500. Bulk TCR libraries were prepared as previously described, using TCR primers listed in Table S5. Total RNA was purified with the Qiagen AllPrep DNA/RNA kit. Before analysis, reads from multiple sequencing runs of one library were combined. Processing in the source paper ran as follows. Reads were retained only if an exact TCR constant sequence was present, and the retained reads were trimmed to 150 nt and grouped according to their 12-nt molecular barcodes. Reads inside each barcode group were sub-clustered using a 15% Levenshtein threshold, and a quality-weighted consensus sequence was constructed for each RNA molecule. Non-functional sequences were discarded, and so were lower-count sequences lying one edit away from another sequence. On the basis of fitting two negative binomial distributions, barcode sub-clusters with fewer than 20% of the maximum read count were discarded. Starting from the raw public reads, TCRdb applied fastp trimming at Q25, assembled clones with MiXCR and retained in-frame beta chains. Rows matching on CDR3 protein sequence are summarized as one entry with the most common DNA and genes. TCRdb's processing, not the study's, gives the V and J calls here. A total of some 590,000 distinct CDR3 sequences appear in this sample, around 25% of them only once. The ten biggest clones cover 0.78% of the sample.

Notes on this clonotype: Its antigen target is currently unknown. No much larger clone exists at a distance of one base, and base qualities are not known.

Naive CD8 T cell libraries were made from about 21,000 to 970,000 sorted cells using 10%, 30% or 50% of purified RNA. On a BD FACSAria II, naive CD8 T cells were FACS-sorted as CD8+CD4-CCR7+CD45RA+ and collected into RLT Plus buffer. Detection sensitivity was tested by spiking Jurkat RNA equal to roughly 9 TCR copies' worth into samples containing roughly 17,000-1,100,000 naive CD8 T cells. Enrichment of CD8 T cells was performed with RosetteSep CD8+ T Cell Enrichment Cocktail and Ficoll-Paque, after which ACK red cell lysis was carried out. The CDR3 covers 16 residues, taking in both the cysteine and the phenylalanine. The CDR3 DNA has 48 bases and is translated from base 1. From a lookup of the germline V gene, CDR1 and CDR2 are LGHNA and YSLEER. Trimming costs V 0 bases and J 2 bases, and their ends lie 14 bases apart.

The material sequenced was naive CD8+ T cells from blood, with Jurkat cell RNA spiked in. The cell subset or site label of this sample denotes: FACS-sorted CD8+CD4-CCR7+CD45RA+ naive T cells. The V and J segments used are TRBV4-3 and TRBJ2-7; a weak D assignment points to TRBD2 (6 bases agree). The receptor was derived from a human donor in good health. Some libraries in this study had Jurkat cell RNA spiked in. The DNA sequence is as follows: TGCGCCAGCAGCCAAGACAGGCGGGGCTTAACCTACGAGCAGTACTTC. It specifies CASSQDRRGLTYEQYF.